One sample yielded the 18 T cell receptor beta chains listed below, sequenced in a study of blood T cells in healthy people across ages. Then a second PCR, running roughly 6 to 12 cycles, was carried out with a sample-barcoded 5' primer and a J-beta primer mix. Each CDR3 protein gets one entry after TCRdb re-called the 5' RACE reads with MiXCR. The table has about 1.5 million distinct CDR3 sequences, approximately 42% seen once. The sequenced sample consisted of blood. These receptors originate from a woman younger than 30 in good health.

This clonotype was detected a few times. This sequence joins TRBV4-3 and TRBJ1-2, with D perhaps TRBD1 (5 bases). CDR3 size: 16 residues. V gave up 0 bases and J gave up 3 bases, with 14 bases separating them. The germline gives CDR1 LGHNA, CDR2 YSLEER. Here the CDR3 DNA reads TGCGCCAGCAGCCAAGATGAAGGGGAAGCTTACTATGGCTACACCTTC. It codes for CASSQDEGEAYYGYTF.

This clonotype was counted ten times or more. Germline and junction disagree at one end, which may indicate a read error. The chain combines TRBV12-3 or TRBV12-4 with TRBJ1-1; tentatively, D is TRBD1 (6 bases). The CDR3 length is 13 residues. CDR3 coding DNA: TGTGCCAGCAGCTTAGGGGGGCGAACTGAAGCTTTCTTT. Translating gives CASSLGGRTEAFF.

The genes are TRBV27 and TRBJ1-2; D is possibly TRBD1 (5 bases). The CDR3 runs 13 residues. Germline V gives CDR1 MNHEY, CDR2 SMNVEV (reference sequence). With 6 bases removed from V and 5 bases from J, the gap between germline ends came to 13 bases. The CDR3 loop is CASRSGSGYGYTF. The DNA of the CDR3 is TGTGCCAGCAGGTCAGGGTCGGGGTATGGCTACACCTTC.

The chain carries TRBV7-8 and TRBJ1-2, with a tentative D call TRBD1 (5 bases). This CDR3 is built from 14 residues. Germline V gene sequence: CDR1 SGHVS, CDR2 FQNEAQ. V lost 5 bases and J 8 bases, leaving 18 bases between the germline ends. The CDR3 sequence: CASSPHRTPTGYTF. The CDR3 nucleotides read TGTGCCAGCAGCCCCCACAGGACACCTACCGGCTACACCTTC.

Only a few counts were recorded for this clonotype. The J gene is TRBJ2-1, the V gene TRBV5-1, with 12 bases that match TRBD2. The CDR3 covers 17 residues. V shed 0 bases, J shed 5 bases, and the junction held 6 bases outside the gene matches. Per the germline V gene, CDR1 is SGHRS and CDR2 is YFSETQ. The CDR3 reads CASSLAASGRAHNEQFF. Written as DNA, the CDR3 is TGCGCCAGCAGCTTGGCGGCTAGCGGGAGGGCCCACAATGAGCAGTTCTTC.

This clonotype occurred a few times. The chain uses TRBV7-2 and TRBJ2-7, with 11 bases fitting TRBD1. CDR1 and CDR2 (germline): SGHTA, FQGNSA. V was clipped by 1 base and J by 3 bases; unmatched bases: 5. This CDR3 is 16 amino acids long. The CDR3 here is CASSLVTGTGGYEQYF. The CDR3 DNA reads TGTGCCAGCAGCTTAGTTACCGGGACAGGGGGCTACGAGCAGTACTTC.

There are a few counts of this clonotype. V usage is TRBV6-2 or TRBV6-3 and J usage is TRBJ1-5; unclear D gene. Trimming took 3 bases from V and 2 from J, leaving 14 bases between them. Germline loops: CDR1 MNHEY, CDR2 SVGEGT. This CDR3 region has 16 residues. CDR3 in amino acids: CASSYTLSSGNQPQHF. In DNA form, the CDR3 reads TGTGCCAGCAGTTATACTCTCTCAAGTGGCAATCAGCCCCAGCATTTT.

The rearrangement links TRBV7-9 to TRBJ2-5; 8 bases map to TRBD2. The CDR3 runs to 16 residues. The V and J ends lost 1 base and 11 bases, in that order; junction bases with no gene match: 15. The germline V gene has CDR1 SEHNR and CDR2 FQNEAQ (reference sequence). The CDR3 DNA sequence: TGTGCCAGCAGCTTAGTTCTCCCGCTAGCGGGCAATGAGCAGTACTTC. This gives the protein CASSLVLPLAGNEQYF.

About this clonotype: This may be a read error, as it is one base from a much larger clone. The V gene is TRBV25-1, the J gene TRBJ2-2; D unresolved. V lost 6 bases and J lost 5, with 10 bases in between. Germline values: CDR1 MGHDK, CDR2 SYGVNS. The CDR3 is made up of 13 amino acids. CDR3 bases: TGTGCCAGCAGGGTTCAAGGGACCGGGGAGCTGTTTTTT. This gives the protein CASRVQGTGELFF.

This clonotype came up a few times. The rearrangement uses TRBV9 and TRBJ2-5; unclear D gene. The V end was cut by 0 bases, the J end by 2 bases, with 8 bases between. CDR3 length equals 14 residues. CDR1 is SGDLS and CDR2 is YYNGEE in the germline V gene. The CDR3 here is CASSVGQPQETQYF. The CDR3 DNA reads TGTGCCAGCAGCGTAGGGCAGCCGCAAGAGACCCAGTACTTC.

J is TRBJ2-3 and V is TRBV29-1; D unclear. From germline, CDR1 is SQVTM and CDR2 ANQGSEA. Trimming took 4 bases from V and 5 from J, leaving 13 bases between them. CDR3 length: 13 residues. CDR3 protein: CSVVTSSGDTQYF. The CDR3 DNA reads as TGCAGCGTTGTAACCAGCTCGGGAGATACGCAGTATTTT.

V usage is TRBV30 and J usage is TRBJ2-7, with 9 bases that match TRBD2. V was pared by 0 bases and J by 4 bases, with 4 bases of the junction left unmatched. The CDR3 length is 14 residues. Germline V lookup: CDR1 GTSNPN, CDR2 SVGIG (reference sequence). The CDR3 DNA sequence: TGTGCCTGGAGTGTACAAGCGGGAGGTTACGAGCAGTACTTC. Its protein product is CAWSVQAGGYEQYF.

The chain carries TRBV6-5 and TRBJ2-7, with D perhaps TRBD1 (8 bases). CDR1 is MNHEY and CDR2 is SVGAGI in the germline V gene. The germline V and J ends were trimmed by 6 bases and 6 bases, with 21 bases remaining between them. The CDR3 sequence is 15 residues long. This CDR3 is CASRVGGTGLSEQYF. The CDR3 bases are TGTGCCAGCAGGGTGGGGGGGACAGGTTTGTCCGAGCAGTACTTC.

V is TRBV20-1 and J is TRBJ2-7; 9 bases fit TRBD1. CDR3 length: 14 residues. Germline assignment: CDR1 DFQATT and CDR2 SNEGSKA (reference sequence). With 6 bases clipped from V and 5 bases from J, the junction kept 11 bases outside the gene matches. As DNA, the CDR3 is TGCAGTGCCGGGGGAGGGACAGGGAGGAACGAGCAGTACTTC. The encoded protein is CSAGGGTGRNEQYF.

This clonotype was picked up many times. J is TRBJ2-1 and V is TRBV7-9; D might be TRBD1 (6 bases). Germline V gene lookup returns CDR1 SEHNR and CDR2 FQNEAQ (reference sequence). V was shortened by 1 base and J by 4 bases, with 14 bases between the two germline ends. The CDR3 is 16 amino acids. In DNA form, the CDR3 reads TGTGCCAGCAGCTTAGGAGGGGGATTGCCGTACAATGAGCAGTTCTTC. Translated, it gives CASSLGGGLPYNEQFF.

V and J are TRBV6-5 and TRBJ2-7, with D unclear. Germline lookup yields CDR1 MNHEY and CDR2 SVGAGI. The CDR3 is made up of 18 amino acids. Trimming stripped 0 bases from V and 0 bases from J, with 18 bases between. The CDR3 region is CASSYSNAQLYPSYEQYF. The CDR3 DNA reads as TGTGCCAGCAGTTACTCGAATGCGCAGTTGTATCCCTCCTACGAGCAGTACTTC.

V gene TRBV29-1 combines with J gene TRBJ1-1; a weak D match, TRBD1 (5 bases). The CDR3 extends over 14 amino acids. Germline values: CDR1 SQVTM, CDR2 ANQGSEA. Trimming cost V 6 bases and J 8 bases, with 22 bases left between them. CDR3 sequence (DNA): TGCAGCGTGCGGCGGGGGACTAGGACATCCGAAGCTTTCTTT. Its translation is CSVRRGTRTSEAFF.

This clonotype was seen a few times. The CDR3 region is CASSVVAVYNEQFF. The CDR3 DNA reads TGTGCCAGCAGCGTAGTAGCGGTTTACAATGAGCAGTTCTTC. V is TRBV9 and J is TRBJ2-1, with D maybe TRBD2 (6 bases). Germline values: CDR1 SGDLS, CDR2 YYNGEE. The CDR3 is 14 amino acids. Trimming pared 0 bases from V and 4 bases from J, leaving 8 bases between.